A selection of T cell receptor beta chains follows, all from one sample in a study of blood T cells in healthy people across ages. TCRdb called the 5' RACE reads again in MiXCR, with one record for every CDR3 protein. The top ten hold roughly 34% of the sample, which has about 640,000 distinct CDR3 sequences, 58% seen once. The specimen was blood. These receptors all stem from a man between 60 and 75 years old in good health. The CDR3 runs from the conserved cysteine through the conserved F or W. A D gene is named only where the DNA matches it firmly. A clone size is listed for some rows: how often the clone was seen (once, few, many), or a class if it is expanded.

J: TRBJ2-7
D: TRBD1
V: TRBV11-2
size: .
CDR3: CASSLTRTGYSYEQYF
DNA: TGTGCCAGCAGCTTAACTAGGACAGGGTACTCCTACGAGCAGTACTTC

J: TRBJ1-4
D: .
V: TRBV27
size: .
CDR3: CARGFKGSSRGKLFF
DNA: TGTGCCAGGGGCTTTAAGGGTAGTTCGCGTGGAAAACTGTTTTTT

J: TRBJ2-7
D: .
V: TRBV4-2
size: .
CDR3: CASSLNGDPYEQYF
DNA: TGTGCCAGCAGCCTAAACGGGGACCCCTACGAGCAGTACTTC

J: TRBJ1-2
D: .
V: TRBV6-1
size: .
CDR3: CASSGVSGYTF
DNA: TGTGCCAGCAGTGGGGTTAGTGGCTACACCTTC

J: TRBJ1-2
D: .
V: TRBV4-1
size: .
CDR3: CASSQVGLYGYTF
DNA: TGCGCCAGCAGCCAAGTGGGACTCTATGGCTACACCTTC

J: TRBJ1-4
D: .
V: TRBV6-1
size: few
CDR3: CASRPEGGPTNEKLFF
DNA: TGTGCCAGCAGACCAGAAGGGGGTCCAACTAATGAAAAACTGTTTTTT

J: TRBJ1-1
D: TRBD1
V: TRBV5-1
size: .
CDR3: CASTLDRGVTEAFF
DNA: TGCGCCAGCACCCTTGACAGGGGTGTCACTGAAGCTTTCTTT

J: TRBJ1-2
D: .
V: TRBV5-1
size: .
CDR3: CASRPGQGNPYGYTF
DNA: TGCGCCAGCAGGCCGGGGCAGGGCAATCCGTATGGCTACACCTTC

J: TRBJ2-5
D: .
V: TRBV6-6
size: .
CDR3: CASSLRFQETQYF
DNA: TGTGCCAGCAGTCTCAGATTCCAAGAGACCCAGTACTTC

J: TRBJ1-1
D: TRBD1
V: TRBV15
size: .
CDR3: CATSRVVTGGTEAFF
DNA: TGTGCCACCAGCAGAGTCGTGACAGGGGGCACTGAAGCTTTCTTT

J: TRBJ1-2
D: .
V: TRBV2
size: .
CDR3: CASSEADRNYGYTF
DNA: TGTGCCAGCAGTGAAGCAGACAGAAACTATGGCTACACCTTC

J: TRBJ1-6
D: .
V: TRBV5-1
size: .
CDR3: CASSPQVDNSPLHF
DNA: TGTGCCAGCAGCCCGCAGGTGGATAATTCACCCCTCCACTTT

J: TRBJ2-1
D: TRBD2
V: TRBV20-1
size: few
CDR3: CSATKPTSGGDNEQFF
DNA: TGCAGTGCTACCAAACCAACTAGCGGGGGAGACAATGAGCAGTTCTTC

J: TRBJ2-5
D: TRBD1
V: TRBV29-1
size: few
CDR3: CSVEPGQETSETQYF
DNA: TGCAGCGTTGAACCGGGACAGGAGACGTCGGAGACCCAGTACTTC

J: TRBJ1-1
D: .
V: TRBV7-2
size: many
CDR3: CASSSLSLNTEAFF
DNA: TGTGCCAGCAGCAGTCTGAGCTTGAACACTGAAGCTTTCTTT

J: TRBJ1-2
D: TRBD1
V: TRBV11-2
size: .
CDR3: CASSPTGWGYGYTF
DNA: TGTGCCAGCAGCCCGACAGGGTGGGGATATGGCTACACCTTC

J: TRBJ1-5
D: .
V: TRBV7-9
size: few
CDR3: CASSETGSNQPQHF
DNA: TGTGCCAGCAGCGAGACAGGTAGCAATCAGCCCCAGCATTTT

J: TRBJ2-3
D: .
V: TRBV4-1
size: .
CDR3: CASSQDLGASQTDTQYF
DNA: TGCGCCAGCAGCCAAGATCTGGGGGCTAGCCAAACAGATACGCAGTATTTT

J: TRBJ1-1
D: .
V: TRBV5-1
size: .
CDR3: CASSSRPSIMNTEAFF
DNA: TGCGCCAGCAGCTCCCGACCCAGTATCATGAACACTGAAGCTTTCTTT

J: TRBJ2-5
D: TRBD2
V: TRBV5-1
size: few
CDR3: CASSPSGQQETQYF
DNA: TGTGCCAGCAGCCCTAGCGGGCAACAAGAGACCCAGTACTTC

J: TRBJ2-7
D: TRBD1
V: TRBV7-2
size: few
CDR3: CASSLRGPTYNEQYF
DNA: TGTGCCAGCAGCTTGAGGGGGCCAACCTACAATGAGCAGTACTTC

J: TRBJ1-1
D: TRBD1
V: TRBV5-1
size: .
CDR3: CASRRTGDMNTGAFF
DNA: TGCGCCAGCAGGAGGACAGGGGACATGAACACTGGAGCTTTCTTT

J: TRBJ2-7
D: .
V: TRBV3-1
size: few
CDR3: CASSQETGPYEQYF
DNA: TGTGCCAGCAGCCAGGAGACGGGACCCTACGAGCAGTACTTC

J: TRBJ1-2
D: TRBD1
V: TRBV5-1
size: many
CDR3: CASSAGTDYGYTF
DNA: TGCGCCAGCAGCGCGGGGACAGACTATGGCTACACCTTC

J: TRBJ2-7
D: .
V: TRBV10-2
size: .
CDR3: CASSQPGLEMSQYF
DNA: TGCGCCAGCAGCCAACCGGGACTGGAGATGTCCCAGTACTTC

J: TRBJ2-6
D: TRBD2
V: TRBV27
size: few
CDR3: CASSLMGGTPSGANVLTF
DNA: TGTGCCAGCAGTTTAATGGGGGGGACCCCCTCTGGGGCCAACGTCCTGACTTTC

J: TRBJ2-1
D: .
V: TRBV6-2/TRBV6-3
size: few
CDR3: CASSYQLSPSNEQFF
DNA: TGTGCCAGCAGTTACCAGCTCAGCCCCTCCAATGAGCAGTTCTTC

J: TRBJ1-2
D: .
V: TRBV15
size: few
CDR3: CATSRDAQGGGYTF
DNA: TGTGCCACCAGCAGAGATGCACAGGGAGGTGGCTACACCTTC